This T cell receptor (beta chain) stems from a study of blood T cells in healthy people across ages. There are 16 residues in the CDR3. The use of a sample-barcoded 5' primer and a J-beta primer mix characterized a second PCR of roughly 7 to 11 cycles. Via MiXCR, TCRdb re-called the 5' RACE reads, giving one row per CDR3 protein. The profile covers hundreds of thousands of distinct CDR3 sequences, with around three fifths appearing a single time and roughly 25% taken by the ten largest. The rearrangement links TRBV21-1 to TRBJ1-5; the table assigns TRBD1, which was not confirmed against the DNA. TRBV21-1 is tagged as a pseudogene. The sample consisted of blood. The origin of this receptor is a middle-aged man in good health. As DNA, the CDR3 is TGTGCCAGGGAAAGCTTTGAGCAGGGGGCTTGTCAGCCCCAGCATTTT. The encoded protein is CARESFEQGACQPQHF.